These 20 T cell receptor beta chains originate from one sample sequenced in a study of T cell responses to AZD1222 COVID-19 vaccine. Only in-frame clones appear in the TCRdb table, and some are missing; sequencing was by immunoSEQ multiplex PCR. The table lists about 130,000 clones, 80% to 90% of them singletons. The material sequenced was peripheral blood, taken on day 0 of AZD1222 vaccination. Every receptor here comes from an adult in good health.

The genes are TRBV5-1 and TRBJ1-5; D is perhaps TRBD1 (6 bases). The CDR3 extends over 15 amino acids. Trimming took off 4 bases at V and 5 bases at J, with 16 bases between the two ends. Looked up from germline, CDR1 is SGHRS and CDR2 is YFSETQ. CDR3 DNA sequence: TGCGCCAGCAGCCCGAGGGGGTTCAAGGATCAGCCCCAGCATTTT. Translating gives CASSPRGFKDQPQHF. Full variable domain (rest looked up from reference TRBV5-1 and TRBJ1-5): KAGVTQTPRYLIKTRGQQVTLSCSPISGHRSVSWYQQTPGQGLQFLFEYFSETQRNKGNFPGRFSGRQFSNSRSEMNVSTLELGDSALYLCASSPRGFKDQPQHFGDGTRLSIL.

The CDR3 reads CASSSDSNSPLHF. Here the CDR3 DNA reads TGTGCCAGCAGTTCGGACAGTAATTCACCCCTCCACTTT. The chain is built from TRBV28 and TRBJ1-6, with a tentative D call TRBD1 (6 bases). This CDR3 comprises 13 residues. Germline CDR1 and CDR2: MDHEN and SYDVKM. Trimming stripped 4 bases from V and 6 bases from J, with 7 bases between.

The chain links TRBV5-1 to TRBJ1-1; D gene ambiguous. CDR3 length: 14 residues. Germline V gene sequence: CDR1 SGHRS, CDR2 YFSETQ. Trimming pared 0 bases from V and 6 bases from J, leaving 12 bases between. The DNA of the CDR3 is TGCGCCAGCAGCTTGGACGATGTCTCTTCTGAAGCTTTCTTT. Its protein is CASSLDDVSSEAFF.

In DNA, the CDR3 is TGTGCCAGCAGCCTGACTAGCGGTTACACAGATACGCAGTATTTT. Protein sequence: CASSLTSGYTDTQYF. The chain has TRBV5-5 and TRBJ2-3, with TRBD2 matching 9 bases. The junction had 5 bases not matched to a gene; V was cut back by 4 bases and J by 2 bases. The length of the CDR3 is 15 residues. Germline V CDR1 and CDR2: SGHKS, YYEKEE (reference sequence).

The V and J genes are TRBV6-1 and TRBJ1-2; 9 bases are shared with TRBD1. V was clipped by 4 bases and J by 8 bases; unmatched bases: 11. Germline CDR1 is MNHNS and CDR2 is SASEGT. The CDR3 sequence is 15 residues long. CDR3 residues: CASSGAVQGARGYTF. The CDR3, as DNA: TGTGCCAGCAGTGGAGCGGTACAGGGGGCGAGAGGCTACACCTTC.

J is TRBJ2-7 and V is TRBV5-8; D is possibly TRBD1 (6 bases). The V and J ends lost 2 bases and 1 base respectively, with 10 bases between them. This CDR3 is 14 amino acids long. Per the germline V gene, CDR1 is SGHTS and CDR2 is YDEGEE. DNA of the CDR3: TGTGCCAGCAGCTTCCGGGACACATCCTACGAGCAGTACTTC. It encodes CASSFRDTSYEQYF.

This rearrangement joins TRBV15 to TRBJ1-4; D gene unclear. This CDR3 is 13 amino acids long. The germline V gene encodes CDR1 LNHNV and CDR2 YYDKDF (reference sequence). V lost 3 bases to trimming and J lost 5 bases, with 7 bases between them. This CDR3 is CATSSFLNEKLFF. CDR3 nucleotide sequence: TGTGCCACCAGCAGTTTCCTAAATGAAAAACTGTTTTTT. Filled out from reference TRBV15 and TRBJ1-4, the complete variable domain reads DAMVIQNPRYQVTQFGKPVTLSCSQTLNHNVMYWYQQKSSQAPKLLFHYYDKDFNNEADTPDNFQSRRPNTSFCFLDIRSPGLGDTAMYLCATSSFLNEKLFFGSGTQLSVL.

As DNA, the CDR3 is TGTGCCACCAGTGATAGTAGGGGGGCAGGGACAACTAATGAAAAACTGTTTTTT. It codes for CATSDSRGAGTTNEKLFF. The J gene is TRBJ1-4, the V gene TRBV24-1, with a weak D call TRBD1 (6 bases). CDR1 and CDR2 (germline): KGHDR, SFDVKD. This CDR3 is 18 amino acids long. Between the trimmed V and J ends, which lost 3 bases and 0 bases, there was a span of 16 bases.

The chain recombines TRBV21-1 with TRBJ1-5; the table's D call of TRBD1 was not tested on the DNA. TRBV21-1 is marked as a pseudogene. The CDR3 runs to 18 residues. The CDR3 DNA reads TGTGCCAGCAGCAAAAGTCAGGCAGCCCAGGGAAGCAATCAGCCCCAGCATTTT. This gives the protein CASSKSQAAQGSNQPQHF.

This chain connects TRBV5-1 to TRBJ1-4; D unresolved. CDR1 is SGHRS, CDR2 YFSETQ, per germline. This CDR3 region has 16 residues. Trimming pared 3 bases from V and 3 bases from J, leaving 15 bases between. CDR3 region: CASSSGRHTSNEKLFF. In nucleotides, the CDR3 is TGCGCCAGCAGCTCTGGACGCCACACCTCTAATGAAAAACTGTTTTTT.

CDR3 amino acids: CASSQDPEGSTNEKLFF. In nucleotides, the CDR3 is TGCGCCAGCAGCCAAGATCCGGAAGGGTCAACTAATGAAAAACTGTTTTTT. The V and J genes are TRBV4-3 and TRBJ1-4; no clear D gene. Germline CDR1 and CDR2: LGHNA and YSLEER. Trimming pared 0 bases from V and 0 bases from J, leaving 11 bases between. The CDR3 contains 17 residues.

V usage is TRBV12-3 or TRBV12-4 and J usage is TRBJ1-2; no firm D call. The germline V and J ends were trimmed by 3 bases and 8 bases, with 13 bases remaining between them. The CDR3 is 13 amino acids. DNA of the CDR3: TGTGCCAGCAGTTTGTCGTCGCGCGGGGGCTACACCTTC. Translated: CASSLSSRGGYTF.

CDR3 region: CASSLGGGTNEKLFF. Written as DNA, the CDR3 is TGTGCCAGCAGCTTGGGAGGCGGAACTAATGAAAAACTGTTTTTT. The chain combines TRBV5-6 with TRBJ1-4; D is uncertain. The V end lost 0 bases, the J end lost 1 base, and 7 bases lay between the germline ends. In germline, CDR1 is SGHDT, CDR2 YYEEEE. This CDR3 has 15 amino acids.

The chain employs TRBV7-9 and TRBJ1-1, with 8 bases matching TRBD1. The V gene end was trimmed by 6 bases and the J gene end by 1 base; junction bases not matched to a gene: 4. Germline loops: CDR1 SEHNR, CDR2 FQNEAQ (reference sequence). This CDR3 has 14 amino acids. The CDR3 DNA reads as TGTGCCAGCAGACAGGGACAGGAGAACACTGAAGCTTTCTTT. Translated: CASRQGQENTEAFF.

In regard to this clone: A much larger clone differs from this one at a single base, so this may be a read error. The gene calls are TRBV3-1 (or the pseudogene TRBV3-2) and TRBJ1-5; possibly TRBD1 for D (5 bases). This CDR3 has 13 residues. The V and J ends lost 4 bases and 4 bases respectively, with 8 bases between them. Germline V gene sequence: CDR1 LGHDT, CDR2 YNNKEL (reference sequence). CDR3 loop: CASSLGPNQPQHF. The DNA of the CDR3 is TGTGCCAGCAGCCTGGGACCTAATCAGCCCCAGCATTTT.

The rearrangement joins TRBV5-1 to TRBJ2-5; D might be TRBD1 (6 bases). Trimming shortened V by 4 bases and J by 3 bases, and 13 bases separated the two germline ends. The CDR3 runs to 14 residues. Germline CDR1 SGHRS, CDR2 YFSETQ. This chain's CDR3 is CASSPTGTKETQYF. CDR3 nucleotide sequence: TGCGCCAGCAGCCCGACCGGGACAAAAGAGACCCAGTACTTC.

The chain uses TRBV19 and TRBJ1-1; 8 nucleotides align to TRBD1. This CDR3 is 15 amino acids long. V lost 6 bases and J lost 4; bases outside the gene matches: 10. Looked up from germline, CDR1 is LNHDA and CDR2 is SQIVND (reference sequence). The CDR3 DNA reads TGTGCCAGTAGCTGGACAGGGCTGTTTCGCACTGAAGCTTTCTTT. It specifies CASSWTGLFRTEAFF.

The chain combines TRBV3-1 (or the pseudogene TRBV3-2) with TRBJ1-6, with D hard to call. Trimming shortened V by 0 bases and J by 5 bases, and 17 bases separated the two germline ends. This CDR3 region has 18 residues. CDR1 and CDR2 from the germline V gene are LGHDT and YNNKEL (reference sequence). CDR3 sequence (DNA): TGTGCCAGCAGCCAAGATCGAGTTCAAGGGTGGAATAATTCACCCCTCCACTTT. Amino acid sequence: CASSQDRVQGWNNSPLHF.

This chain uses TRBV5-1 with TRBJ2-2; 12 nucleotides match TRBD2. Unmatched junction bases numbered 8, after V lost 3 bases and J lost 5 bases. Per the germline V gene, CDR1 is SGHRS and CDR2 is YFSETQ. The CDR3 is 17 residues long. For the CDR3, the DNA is TGCGCCAGCAGCTATCAACTAGCGGGAGGCACTACCGGGGAGCTGTTTTTT. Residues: CASSYQLAGGTTGELFF.

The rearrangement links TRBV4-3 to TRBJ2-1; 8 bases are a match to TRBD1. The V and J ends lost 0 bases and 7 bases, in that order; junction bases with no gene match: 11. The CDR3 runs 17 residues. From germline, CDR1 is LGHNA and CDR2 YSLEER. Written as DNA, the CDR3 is TGCGCCAGCAGCCAAGATCCCTCAGGGGGCGCGTTAAATGAGCAGTTCTTC. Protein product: CASSQDPSGGALNEQFF.